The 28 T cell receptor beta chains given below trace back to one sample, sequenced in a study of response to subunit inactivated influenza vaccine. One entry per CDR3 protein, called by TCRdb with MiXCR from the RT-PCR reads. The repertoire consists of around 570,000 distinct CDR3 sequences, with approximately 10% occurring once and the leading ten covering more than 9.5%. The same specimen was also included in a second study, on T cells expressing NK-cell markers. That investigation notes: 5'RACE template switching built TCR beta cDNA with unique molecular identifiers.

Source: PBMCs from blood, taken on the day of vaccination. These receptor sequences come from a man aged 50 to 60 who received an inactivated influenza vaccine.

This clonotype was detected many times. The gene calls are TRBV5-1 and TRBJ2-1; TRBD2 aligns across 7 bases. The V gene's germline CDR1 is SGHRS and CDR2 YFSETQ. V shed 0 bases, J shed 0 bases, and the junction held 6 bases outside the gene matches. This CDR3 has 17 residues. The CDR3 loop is CASSLDSGLGSYNEQFF. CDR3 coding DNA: TGCGCCAGCAGCTTGGATTCAGGACTAGGCTCCTACAATGAGCAGTTCTTC.

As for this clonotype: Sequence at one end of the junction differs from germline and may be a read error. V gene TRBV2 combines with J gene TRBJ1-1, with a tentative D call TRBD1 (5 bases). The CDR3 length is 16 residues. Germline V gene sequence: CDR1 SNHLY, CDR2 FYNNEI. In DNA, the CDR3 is TGTGCCAGCATACTTGGGGCGGACCTTTCGAACACTGAAGCTTACTTT. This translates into CASILGADLSNTEAYF.

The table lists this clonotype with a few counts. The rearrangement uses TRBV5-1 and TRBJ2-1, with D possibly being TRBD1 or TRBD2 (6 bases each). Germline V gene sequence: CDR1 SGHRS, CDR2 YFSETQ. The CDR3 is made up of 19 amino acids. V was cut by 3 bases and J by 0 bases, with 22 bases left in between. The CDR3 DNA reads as TGCGCCAGCAGCTATCCTAGGGGGGCAACCGGGAGCTCCTACAATGAGCAGTTCTTC. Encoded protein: CASSYPRGATGSSYNEQFF.

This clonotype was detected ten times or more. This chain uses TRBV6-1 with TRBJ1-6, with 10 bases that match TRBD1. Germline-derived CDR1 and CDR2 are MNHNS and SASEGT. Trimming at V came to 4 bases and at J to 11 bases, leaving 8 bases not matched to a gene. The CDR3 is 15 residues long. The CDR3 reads CASSVTGTGETPLHF. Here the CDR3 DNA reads TGTGCCAGCAGTGTCACCGGGACAGGGGAGACACCCCTCCACTTT.

CDR3 in DNA: TGTGCCAGCAGCCCAGGAGGCCCGGGTCTTTTACAAGAGACCCAGTACTTC. Translating it yields CASSPGGPGLLQETQYF. The chain links TRBV9 to TRBJ2-5; D is possibly TRBD2 (5 bases). V was clipped by 4 bases and J by 2 bases, with 21 bases between them. CDR3 size: 17 residues. CDR1 and CDR2 from the germline V gene are SGDLS and YYNGEE.

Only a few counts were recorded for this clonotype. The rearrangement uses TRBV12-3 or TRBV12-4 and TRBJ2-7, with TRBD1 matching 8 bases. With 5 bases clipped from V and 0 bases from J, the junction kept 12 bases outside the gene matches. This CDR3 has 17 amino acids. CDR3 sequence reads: CASSPIGQGGFSYEQYF. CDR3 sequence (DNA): TGTGCCAGCAGTCCCATCGGACAGGGTGGCTTCTCCTACGAGCAGTACTTC.

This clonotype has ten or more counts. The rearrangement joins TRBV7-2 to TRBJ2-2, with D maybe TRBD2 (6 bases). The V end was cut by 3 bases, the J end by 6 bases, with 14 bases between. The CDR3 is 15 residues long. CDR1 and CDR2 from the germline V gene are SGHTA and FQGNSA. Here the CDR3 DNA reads TGTGCCAGCAGCTTCGGGACTCCCAGGGCCGGGGAGCTGTTTTTT. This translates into CASSFGTPRAGELFF.

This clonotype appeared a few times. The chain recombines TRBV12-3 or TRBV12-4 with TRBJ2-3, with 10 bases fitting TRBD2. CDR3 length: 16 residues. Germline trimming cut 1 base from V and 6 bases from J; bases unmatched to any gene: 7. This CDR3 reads CASSLGTSGTGDTQYF. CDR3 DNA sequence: TGTGCCAGCAGTTTAGGGACTAGCGGAACAGGCGATACGCAGTATTTT.

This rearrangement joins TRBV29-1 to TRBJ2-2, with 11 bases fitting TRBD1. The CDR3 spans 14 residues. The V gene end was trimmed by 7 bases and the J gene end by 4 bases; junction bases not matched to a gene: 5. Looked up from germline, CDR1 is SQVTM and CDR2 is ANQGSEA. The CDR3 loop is CSATGTGGTGELFF. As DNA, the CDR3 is TGCAGCGCCACCGGGACAGGGGGCACCGGGGAGCTGTTTTTT.

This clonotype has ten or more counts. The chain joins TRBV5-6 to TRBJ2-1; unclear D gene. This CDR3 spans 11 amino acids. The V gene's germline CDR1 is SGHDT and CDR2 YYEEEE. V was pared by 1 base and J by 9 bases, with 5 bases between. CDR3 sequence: CASSLTGEQFF. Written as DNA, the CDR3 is TGTGCCAGCAGCTTGACGGGTGAGCAGTTCTTC.

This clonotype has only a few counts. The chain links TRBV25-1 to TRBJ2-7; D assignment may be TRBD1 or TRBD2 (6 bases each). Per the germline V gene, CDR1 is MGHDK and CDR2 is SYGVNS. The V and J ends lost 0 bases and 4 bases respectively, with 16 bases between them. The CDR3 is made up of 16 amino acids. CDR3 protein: CASSEYSGGAIYEQYF. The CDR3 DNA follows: TGTGCCAGCAGTGAATATTCCGGGGGCGCTATATACGAGCAGTACTTC.

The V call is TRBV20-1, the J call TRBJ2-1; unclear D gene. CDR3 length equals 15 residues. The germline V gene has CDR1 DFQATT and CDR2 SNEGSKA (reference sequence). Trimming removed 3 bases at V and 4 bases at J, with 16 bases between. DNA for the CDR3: TGCAGTGCTAGCACCCACCAGTGGAAGTACAATGAGCAGTTCTTC. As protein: CSASTHQWKYNEQFF.

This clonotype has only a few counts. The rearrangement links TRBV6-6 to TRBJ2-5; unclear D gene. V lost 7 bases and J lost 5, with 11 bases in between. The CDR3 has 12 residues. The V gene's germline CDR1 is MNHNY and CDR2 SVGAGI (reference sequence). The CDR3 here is CASTKGRETQYF. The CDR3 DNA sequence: TGTGCCAGCACCAAGGGAAGGGAGACCCAGTACTTC.

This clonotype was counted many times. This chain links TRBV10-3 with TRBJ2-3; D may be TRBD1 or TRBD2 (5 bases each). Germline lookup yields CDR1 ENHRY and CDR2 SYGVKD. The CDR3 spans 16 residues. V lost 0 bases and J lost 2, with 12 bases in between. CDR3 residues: CAISESGGSLTDTQYF. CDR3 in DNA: TGTGCCATCAGTGAGTCTGGGGGTTCACTCACAGATACGCAGTATTTT.

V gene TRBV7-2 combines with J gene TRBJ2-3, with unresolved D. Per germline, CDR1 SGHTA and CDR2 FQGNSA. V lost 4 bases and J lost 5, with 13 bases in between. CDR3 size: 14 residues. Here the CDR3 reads CASSSDGPGDTQYF. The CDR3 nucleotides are TGTGCCAGCAGCTCAGACGGACCGGGAGATACGCAGTATTTT.

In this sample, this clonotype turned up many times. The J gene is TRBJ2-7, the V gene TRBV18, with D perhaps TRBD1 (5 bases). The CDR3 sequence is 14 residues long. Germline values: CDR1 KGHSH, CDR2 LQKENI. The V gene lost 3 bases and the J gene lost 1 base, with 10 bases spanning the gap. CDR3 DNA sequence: TGTGCCAGCTCACCCAACGCAGGGTCCTACGAGCAGTACTTC. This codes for CASSPNAGSYEQYF.

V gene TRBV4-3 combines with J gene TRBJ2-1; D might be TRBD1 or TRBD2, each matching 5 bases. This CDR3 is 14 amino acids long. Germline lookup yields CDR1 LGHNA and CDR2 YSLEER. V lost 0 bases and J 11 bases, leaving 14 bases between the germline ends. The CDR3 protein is CASSQDVVGTQQFF. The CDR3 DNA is TGCGCCAGCAGCCAAGATGTTGTCGGGACCCAGCAGTTCTTC.

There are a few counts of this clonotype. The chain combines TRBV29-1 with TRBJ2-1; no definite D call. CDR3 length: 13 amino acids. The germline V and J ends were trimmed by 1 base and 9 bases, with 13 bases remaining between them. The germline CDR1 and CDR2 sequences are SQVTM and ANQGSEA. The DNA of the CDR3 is TGCAGCGTTGAAGCGTTTATAGCTAGTGAGCAGTTCTTC. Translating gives CSVEAFIASEQFF.

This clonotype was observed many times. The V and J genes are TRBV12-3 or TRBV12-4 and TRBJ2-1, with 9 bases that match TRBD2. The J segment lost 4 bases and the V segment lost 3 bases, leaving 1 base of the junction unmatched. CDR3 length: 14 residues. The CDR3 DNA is TGTGCCAGCAGTTTGACTAGCGGATACAATGAGCAGTTCTTC. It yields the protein CASSLTSGYNEQFF.

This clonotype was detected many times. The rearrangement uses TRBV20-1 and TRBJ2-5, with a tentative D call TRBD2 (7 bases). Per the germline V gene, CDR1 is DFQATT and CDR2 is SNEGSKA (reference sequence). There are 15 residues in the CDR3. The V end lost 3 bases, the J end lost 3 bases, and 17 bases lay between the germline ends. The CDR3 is CSASLARGAKETQYF. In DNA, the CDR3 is TGCAGTGCTAGTCTAGCCCGGGGGGCCAAAGAGACCCAGTACTTC.

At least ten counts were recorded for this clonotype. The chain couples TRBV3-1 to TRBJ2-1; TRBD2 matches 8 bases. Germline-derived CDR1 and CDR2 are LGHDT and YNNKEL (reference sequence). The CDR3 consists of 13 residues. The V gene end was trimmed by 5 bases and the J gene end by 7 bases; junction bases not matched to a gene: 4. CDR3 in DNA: TGTGCCAGCAGCTTTTTAGCGGGGAATGAGCAGTTCTTC. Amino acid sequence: CASSFLAGNEQFF.

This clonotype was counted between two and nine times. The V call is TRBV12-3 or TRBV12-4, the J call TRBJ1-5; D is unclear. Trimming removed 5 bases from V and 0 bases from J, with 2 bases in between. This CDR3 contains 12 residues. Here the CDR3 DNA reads TGTGCCAGCAGTCGTAGCAATCAGCCCCAGCATTTT. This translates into CASSRSNQPQHF.

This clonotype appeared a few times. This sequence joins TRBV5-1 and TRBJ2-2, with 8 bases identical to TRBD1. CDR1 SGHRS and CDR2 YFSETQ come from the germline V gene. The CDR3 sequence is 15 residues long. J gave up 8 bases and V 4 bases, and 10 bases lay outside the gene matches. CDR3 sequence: CASSRMTGEEGELFF. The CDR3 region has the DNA TGCGCCAGCAGCCGCATGACAGGGGAGGAAGGGGAGCTGTTTTTT.

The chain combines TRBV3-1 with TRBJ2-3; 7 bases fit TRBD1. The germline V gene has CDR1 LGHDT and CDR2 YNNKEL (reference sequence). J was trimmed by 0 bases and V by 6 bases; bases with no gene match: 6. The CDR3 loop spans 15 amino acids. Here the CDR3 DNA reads TGTGCCAGCAGGCGACAGGGTGTTAGCACAGATACGCAGTATTTT. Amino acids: CASRRQGVSTDTQYF.

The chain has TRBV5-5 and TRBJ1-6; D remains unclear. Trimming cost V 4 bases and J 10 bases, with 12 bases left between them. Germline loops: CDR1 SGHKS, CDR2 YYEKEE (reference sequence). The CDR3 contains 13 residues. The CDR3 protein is CASSMGGFSPLHF. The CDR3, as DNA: TGTGCCAGCAGCATGGGTGGATTCTCACCCCTCCACTTT. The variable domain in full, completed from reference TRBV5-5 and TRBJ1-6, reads DAGVTQSPTHLIKTRGQQVTLRCSPISGHKSVSWYQQVLGQGPQFIFQYYEKEERGRGNFPDRFSARQFPNYSSELNVNALLLGDSALYLCASSMGGFSPLHFGNGTRLTVT.

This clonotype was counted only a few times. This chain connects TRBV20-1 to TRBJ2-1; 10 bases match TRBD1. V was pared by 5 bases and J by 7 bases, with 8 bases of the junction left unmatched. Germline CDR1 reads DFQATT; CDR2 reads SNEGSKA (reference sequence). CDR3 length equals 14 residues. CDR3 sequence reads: CSARGQGVRNEQFF. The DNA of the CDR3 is TGCAGTGCTCGCGGACAGGGGGTTCGAAATGAGCAGTTCTTC.

CDR3 loop: CASSLGRTGGENNEQFF. In DNA, the CDR3 is TGTGCCAGCAGCTTAGGCAGGACAGGGGGAGAGAACAATGAGCAGTTCTTC. V is TRBV7-2 and J is TRBJ2-1, with 10 nucleotides matching TRBD1. Germline CDR1 and CDR2: SGHTA and FQGNSA. The CDR3 is 17 residues long. V lost 1 base and J lost 5; bases outside the gene matches: 8.

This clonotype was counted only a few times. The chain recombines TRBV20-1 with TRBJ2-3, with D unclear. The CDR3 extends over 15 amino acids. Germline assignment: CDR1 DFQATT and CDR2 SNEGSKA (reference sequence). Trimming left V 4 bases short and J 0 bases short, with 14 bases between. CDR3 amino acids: CSAKPRKLSTDTQYF. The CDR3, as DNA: TGCAGTGCTAAACCTCGGAAGCTTAGCACAGATACGCAGTATTTT.